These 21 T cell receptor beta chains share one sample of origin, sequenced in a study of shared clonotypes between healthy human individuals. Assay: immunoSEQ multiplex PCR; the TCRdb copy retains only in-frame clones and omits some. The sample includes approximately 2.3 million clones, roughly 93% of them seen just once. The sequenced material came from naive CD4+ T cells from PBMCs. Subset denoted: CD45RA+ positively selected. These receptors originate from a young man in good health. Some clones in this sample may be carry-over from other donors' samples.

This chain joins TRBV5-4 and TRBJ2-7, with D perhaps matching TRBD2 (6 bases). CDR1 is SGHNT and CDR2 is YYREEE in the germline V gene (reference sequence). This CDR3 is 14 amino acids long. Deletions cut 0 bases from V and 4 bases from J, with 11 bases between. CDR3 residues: CASSLAGGKYEQYF. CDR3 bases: TGTGCCAGCAGCTTGGCGGGCGGGAAGTACGAGCAGTACTTC.

The CDR3 loop reads CAIRSPGETGELFF. Written as DNA, the CDR3 is TGTGCCATCAGGTCGCCAGGGGAAACCGGGGAGCTGTTTTTT. The chain is built from TRBV10-3 and TRBJ2-2; a weak D match, TRBD1 (6 bases). The V end lost 6 bases, the J end lost 5 bases, and 13 bases lay between the germline ends. CDR1 and CDR2 (germline): ENHRY, SYGVKD. The CDR3 has 14 residues.

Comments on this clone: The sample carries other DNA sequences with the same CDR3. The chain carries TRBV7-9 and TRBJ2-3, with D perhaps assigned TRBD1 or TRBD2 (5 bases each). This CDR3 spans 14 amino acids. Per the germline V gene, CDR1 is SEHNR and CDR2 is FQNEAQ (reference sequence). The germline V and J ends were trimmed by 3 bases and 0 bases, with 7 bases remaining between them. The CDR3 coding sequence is TGTGCCAGCAGCTTGGGGGTTAGCACAGATACGCAGTATTTT. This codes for CASSLGVSTDTQYF. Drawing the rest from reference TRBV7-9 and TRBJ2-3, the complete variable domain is DTGVSQNPRHKITKRGQNVTFRCDPISEHNRLYWYRQTLGQGPEFLTYFQNEAQLEKSRLLSDRFSAERPKGSFSTLEIQRTEQGDSAMYLCASSLGVSTDTQYFGPGTRLTVL.

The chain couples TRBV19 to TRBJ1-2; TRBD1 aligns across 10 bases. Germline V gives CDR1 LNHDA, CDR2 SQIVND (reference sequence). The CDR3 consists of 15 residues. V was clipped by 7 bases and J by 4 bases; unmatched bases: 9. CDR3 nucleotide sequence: TGTGCCAGTACCCCCGGGACAGGGGCTTTCTATGGCTACACCTTC. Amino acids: CASTPGTGAFYGYTF.

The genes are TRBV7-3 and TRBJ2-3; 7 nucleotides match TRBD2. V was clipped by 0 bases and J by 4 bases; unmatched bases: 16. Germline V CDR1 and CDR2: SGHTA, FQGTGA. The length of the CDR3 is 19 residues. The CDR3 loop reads CASSLTGVAGGLGADTQYF. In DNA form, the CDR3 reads TGTGCCAGCAGCTTAACTGGGGTAGCGGGCGGCCTAGGCGCAGATACGCAGTATTTT.

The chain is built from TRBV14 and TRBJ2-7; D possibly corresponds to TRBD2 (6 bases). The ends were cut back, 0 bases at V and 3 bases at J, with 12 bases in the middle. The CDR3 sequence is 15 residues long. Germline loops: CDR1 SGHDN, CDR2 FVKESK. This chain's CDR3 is CASSQDGGYHYEQYF. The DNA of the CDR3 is TGTGCCAGCAGCCAAGACGGAGGGTACCACTACGAGCAGTACTTC.

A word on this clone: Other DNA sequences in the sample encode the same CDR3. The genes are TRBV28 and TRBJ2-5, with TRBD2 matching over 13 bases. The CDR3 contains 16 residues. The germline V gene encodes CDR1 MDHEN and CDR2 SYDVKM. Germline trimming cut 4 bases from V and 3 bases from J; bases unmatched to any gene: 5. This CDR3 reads CASSSPGLAGEETQYF. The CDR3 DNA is TGTGCCAGCAGTTCCCCCGGACTAGCGGGAGAAGAGACCCAGTACTTC. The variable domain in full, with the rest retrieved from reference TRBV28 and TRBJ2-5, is DVKVTQSSRYLVKRTGEKVFLECVQDMDHENMFWYRQDPGLGLRLIYFSYDVKMKEKGDIPEGYSVSREKKERFSLILESASTNQTSMYLCASSSPGLAGEETQYFGPGTRLLVL.

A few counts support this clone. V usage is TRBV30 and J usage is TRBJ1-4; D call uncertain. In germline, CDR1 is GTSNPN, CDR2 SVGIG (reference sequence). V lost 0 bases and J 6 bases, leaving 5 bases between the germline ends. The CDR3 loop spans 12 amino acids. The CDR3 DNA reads TGTGCCTGGAGTGTATCGGATGAAAAACTGTTTTTT. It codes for CAWSVSDEKLFF.

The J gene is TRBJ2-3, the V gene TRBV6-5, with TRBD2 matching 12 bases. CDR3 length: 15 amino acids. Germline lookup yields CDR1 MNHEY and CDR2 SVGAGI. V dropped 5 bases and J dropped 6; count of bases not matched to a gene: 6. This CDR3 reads CASSPGLAGRDTQYF. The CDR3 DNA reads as TGTGCCAGCAGTCCAGGACTAGCGGGAAGGGATACGCAGTATTTT.

CDR3 residues: CSVEWGRVGTQYF. The CDR3 DNA reads TGCAGCGTTGAATGGGGGAGGGTTGGGACCCAGTACTTC. This rearrangement joins TRBV29-1 to TRBJ2-5; 7 nucleotides match TRBD2. Germline-derived CDR1 and CDR2 are SQVTM and ANQGSEA. V lost 2 bases to trimming and J lost 7 bases; unmatched junction nucleotides: 7. The CDR3 totals 13 residues.

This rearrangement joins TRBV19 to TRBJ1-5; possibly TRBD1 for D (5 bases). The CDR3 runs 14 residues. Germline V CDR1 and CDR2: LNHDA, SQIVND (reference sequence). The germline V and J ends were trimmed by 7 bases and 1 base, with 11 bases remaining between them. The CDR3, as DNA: TGTGCCAGTACCCCTGACAGAAGCAATCAGCCCCAGCATTTT. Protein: CASTPDRSNQPQHF.

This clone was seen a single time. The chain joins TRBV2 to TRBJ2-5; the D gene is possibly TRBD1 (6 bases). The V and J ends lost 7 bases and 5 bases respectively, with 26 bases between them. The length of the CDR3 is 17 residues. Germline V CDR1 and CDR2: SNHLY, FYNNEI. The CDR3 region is CASTKGNRVEAVETQYF. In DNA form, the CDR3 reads TGTGCCAGCACCAAGGGGAACAGGGTGGAGGCGGTGGAGACCCAGTACTTC. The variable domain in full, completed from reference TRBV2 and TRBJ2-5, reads EPEVTQTPSHQVTQMGQEVILRCVPISNHLYFYWYRQILGQKVEFLVSFYNNEISEKSEIFDDQFSVERPDGSNFTLKIRSTKLEDSAMYFCASTKGNRVEAVETQYFGPGTRLLVL.

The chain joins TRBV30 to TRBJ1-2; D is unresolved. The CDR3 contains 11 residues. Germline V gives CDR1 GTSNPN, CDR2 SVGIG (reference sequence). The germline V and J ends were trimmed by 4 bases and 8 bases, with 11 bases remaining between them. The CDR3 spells CAWTGTAGYTF. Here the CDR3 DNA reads TGTGCCTGGACGGGAACCGCGGGCTACACCTTC.

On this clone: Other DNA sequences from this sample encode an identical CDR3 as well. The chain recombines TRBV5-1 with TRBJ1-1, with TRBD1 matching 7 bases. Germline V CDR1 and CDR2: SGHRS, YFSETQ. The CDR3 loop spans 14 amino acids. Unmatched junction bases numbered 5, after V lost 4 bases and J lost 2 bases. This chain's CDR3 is CASSGQGGNTEAFF. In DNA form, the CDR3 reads TGCGCCAGCAGCGGGCAGGGGGGTAACACTGAAGCTTTCTTT. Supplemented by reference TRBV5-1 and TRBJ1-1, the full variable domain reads KAGVTQTPRYLIKTRGQQVTLSCSPISGHRSVSWYQQTPGQGLQFLFEYFSETQRNKGNFPGRFSGRQFSNSRSEMNVSTLELGDSALYLCASSGQGGNTEAFFGQGTRLTVV.

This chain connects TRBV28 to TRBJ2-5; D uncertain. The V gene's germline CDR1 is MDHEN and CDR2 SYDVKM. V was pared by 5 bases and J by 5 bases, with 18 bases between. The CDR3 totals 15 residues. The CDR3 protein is CASSPVIGPQETQYF. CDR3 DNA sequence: TGTGCCAGCAGTCCCGTGATAGGTCCCCAGGAGACCCAGTACTTC.

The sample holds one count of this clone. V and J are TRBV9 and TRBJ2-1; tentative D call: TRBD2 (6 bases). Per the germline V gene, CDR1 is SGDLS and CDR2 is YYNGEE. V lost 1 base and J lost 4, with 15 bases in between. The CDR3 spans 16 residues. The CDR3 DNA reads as TGTGCCAGCAGCGTACTTACGGGAGTCGCATACAATGAGCAGTTCTTC. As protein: CASSVLTGVAYNEQFF.

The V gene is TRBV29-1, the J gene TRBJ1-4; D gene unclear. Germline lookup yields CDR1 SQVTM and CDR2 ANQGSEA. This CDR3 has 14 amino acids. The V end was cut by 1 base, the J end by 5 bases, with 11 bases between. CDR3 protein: CSVEGGQYNEKLFF. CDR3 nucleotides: TGCAGCGTTGAAGGAGGCCAGTACAATGAAAAACTGTTTTTT.

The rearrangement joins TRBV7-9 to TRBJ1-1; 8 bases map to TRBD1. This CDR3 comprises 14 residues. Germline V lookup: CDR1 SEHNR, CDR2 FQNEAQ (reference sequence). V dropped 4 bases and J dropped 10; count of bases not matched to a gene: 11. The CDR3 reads CASSSLGQGTGAFF. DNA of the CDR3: TGTGCCAGCAGCTCCCTCGGACAGGGAACCGGAGCTTTCTTT.

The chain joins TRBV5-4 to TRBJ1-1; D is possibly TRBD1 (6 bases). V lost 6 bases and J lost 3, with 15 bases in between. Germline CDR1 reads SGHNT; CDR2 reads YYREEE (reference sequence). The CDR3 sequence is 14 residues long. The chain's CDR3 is CASTRGAGYTEAFF. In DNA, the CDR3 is TGTGCCAGCACCCGGGGGGCGGGTTACACTGAAGCTTTCTTT.

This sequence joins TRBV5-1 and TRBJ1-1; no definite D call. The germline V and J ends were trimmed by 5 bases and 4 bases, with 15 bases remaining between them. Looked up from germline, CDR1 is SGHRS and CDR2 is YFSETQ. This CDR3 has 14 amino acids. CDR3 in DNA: TGCGCCAGCAGAGTCGAAGCCCCACCCACTGAAGCTTTCTTT. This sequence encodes CASRVEAPPTEAFF.

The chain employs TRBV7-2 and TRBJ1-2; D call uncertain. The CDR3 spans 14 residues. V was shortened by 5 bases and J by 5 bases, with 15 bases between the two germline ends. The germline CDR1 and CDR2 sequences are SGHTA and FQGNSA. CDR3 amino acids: CASSRIPGLYGYTF. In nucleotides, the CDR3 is TGTGCCAGCAGCCGGATTCCGGGCCTATATGGCTACACCTTC.